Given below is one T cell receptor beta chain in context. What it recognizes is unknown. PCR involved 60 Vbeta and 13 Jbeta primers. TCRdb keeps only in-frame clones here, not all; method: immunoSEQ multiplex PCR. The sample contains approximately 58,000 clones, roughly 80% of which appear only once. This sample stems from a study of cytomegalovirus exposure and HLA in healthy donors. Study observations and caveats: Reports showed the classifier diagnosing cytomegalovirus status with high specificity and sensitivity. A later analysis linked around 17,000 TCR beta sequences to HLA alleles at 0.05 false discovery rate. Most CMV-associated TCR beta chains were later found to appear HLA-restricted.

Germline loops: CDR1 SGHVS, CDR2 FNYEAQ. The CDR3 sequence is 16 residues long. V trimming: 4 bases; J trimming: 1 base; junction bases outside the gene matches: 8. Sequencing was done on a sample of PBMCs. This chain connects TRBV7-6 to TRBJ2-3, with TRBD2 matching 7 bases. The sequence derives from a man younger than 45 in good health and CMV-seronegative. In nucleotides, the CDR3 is TGTGCCAGCAGCTCACCTTTCCGGGAGGGCACAGATACGCAGTATTTT. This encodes CASSSPFREGTDTQYF.